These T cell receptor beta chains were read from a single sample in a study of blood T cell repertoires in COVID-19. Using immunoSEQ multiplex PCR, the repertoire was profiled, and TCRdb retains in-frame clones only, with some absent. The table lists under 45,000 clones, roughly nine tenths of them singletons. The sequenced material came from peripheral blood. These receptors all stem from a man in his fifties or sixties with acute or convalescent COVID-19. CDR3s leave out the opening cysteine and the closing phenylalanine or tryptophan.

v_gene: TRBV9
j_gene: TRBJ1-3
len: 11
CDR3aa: ASSVDEGNTIY

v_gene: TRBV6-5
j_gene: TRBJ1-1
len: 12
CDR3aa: ASSSAQEVMKAF

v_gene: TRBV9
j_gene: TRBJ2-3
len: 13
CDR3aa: ASSHRDFPTDTQY

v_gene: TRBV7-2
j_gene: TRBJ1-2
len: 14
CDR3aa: ASSPNSWPRNYGYT

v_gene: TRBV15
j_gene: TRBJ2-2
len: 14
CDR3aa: ATSRGPGFGTGELF

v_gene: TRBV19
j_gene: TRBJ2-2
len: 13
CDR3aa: ASKTGTGVTGELF

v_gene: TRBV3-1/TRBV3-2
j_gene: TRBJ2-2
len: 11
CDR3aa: ASSPRGTGELF

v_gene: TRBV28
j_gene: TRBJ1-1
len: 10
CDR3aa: ASSSSNTEAF

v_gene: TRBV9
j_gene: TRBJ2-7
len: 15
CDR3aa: ASSDGLAGSPSYEQY

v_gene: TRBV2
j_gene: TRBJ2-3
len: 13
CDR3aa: ASSDRGHDTDTQY

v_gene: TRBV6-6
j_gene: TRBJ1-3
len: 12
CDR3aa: ASETQGYGNTIY

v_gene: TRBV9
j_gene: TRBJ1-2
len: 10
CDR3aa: ASSTRQGGYT

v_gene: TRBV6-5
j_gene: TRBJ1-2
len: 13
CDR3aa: ASSYSGQGTYGYT

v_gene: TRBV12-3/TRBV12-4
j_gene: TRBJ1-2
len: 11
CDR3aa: ASSPGTAYGYT

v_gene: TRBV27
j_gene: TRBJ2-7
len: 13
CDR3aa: ASSPDSIPRHEQY

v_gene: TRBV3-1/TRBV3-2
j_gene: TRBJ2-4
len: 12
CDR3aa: ASSQETGGNIQY

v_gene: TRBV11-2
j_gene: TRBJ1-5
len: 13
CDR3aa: ASSLDRGWGQPQH

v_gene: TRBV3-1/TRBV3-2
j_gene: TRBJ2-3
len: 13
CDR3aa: ASSQDVGGTDTQY

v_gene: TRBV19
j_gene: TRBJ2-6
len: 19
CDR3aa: ASTGEDPRGNAYAGANVLT

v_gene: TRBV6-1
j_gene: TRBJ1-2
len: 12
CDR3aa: ASSIQEHNYGYT

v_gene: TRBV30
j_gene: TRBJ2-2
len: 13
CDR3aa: AWIRDRGTTGELF

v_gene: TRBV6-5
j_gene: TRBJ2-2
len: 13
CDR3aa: ASSSQGAGTGELF

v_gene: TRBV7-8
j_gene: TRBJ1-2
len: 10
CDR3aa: ASSPAGYGYT

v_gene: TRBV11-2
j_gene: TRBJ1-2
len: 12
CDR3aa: ASSLRQGGYGYT

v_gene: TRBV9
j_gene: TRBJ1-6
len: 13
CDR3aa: ASSVGPGEGSPLH

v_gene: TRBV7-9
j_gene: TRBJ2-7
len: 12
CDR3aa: ASSLGPNYYEQY

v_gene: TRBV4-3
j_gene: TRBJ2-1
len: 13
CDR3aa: ASSPWVAEQNEQF

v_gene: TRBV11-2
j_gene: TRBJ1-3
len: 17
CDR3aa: ASSSPPGHRGNSGNTIY

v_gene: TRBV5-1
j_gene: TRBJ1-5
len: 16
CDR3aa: ASSVEPQGSRYYQPQH

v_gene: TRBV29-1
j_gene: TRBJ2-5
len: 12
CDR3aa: SVARAVGGETQY

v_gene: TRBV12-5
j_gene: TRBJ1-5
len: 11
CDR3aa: ASAPAGNQPQH

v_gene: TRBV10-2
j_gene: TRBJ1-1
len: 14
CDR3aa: ASSDPPQGTNTEAF

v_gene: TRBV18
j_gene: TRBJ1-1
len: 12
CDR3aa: ASSPLEGWTEAF

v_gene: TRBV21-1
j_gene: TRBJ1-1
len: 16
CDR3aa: ASSKSGTGGPLNTEAF

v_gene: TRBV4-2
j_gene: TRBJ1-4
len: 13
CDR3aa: ASSQSQGYNEKLF

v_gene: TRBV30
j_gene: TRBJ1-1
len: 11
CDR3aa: AWNYRGNTEAF

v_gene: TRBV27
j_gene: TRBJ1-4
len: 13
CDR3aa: ASSHPGTGNEKLF

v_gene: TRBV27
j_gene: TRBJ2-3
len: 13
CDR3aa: ASSLRGNQMGTQY

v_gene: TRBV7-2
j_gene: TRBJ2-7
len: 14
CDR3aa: ASSLRGLAIVDEQY

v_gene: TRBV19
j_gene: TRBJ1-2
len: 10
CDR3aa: ASSNYNYGYT

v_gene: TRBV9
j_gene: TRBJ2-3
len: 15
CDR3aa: ASSSGSASGVADTQY

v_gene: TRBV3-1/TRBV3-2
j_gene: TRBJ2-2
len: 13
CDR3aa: ASSPTGENTGELF